This T cell receptor (beta chain) was retrieved from a study of blood T cell repertoires in COVID-19. Study overall: COVID-19 samples from acute and convalescent phases originated in the United States, Italy and Spain.

In the source study's methods: Amplifying reference gene primers gave estimates of nucleated cell counts. The assay was immunoSEQ multiplex PCR, and TCRdb's table has in-frame clones only and misses some. That table supplies the V and J calls and clone size; D and trimming were determined from the DNA. The data contain under 300,000 clones, roughly 86% of them singletons. Germline assignment: CDR1 LGHNA and CDR2 YSLEER. This CDR3 is 15 amino acids long. V gave up 2 bases and J gave up 8 bases, with 18 bases separating them. Sequencing was performed on peripheral blood. The sequence came from a man in his late teens or twenties with active or convalescent COVID-19. V gene TRBV4-3 combines with J gene TRBJ1-2; TRBD1 might be the D (6 bases). The CDR3 reads CASSQNGGTGQGYTF. Here the CDR3 DNA reads TGCGCCAGCAGCCAAAACGGAGGAACAGGGCAAGGCTACACCTTC.